This passage covers 27 T cell receptor beta chains from one sample sequenced in a study of blood T cell repertoires in COVID-19. Profiled with immunoSEQ multiplex PCR; TCRdb holds only in-frame clones, not every one. The sample contains tens of thousands of clones, 85% of which appear only once. Sequenced sample: peripheral blood. The receptors shown here come from an elderly man with acute or convalescent COVID-19.

The rearrangement uses TRBV7-9 and TRBJ2-2, with 7 bases lining up with TRBD1. Germline V lookup: CDR1 SEHNR, CDR2 FQNEAQ (reference sequence). The CDR3 covers 14 residues. The junction had 6 bases not matched to a gene; V was cut back by 6 bases and J by 5 bases. The CDR3 region has the DNA TGTGCCAGCAGGCAAAACAGGGGAACCGGGGAGCTGTTTTTT. This encodes CASRQNRGTGELFF.

This chain joins TRBV18 and TRBJ1-1; D is perhaps TRBD1 (6 bases). CDR1 is KGHSH and CDR2 is LQKENI in the germline V gene. V was pared by 3 bases and J by 0 bases, with 14 bases between. The CDR3 runs to 16 residues. DNA of the CDR3: TGTGCCAGCTCACCTCAGACAGGTCCCCTGAACACTGAAGCTTTCTTT. Protein sequence: CASSPQTGPLNTEAFF. The entire variable domain, with the rest obtained from reference TRBV18 and TRBJ1-1, is as follows: NAGVMQNPRHLVRRRGQEARLRCSPMKGHSHVYWYRQLPEEGLKFMVYLQKENIIDESGMPKERFSAEFPKEGPSILRIQQVVRGDSAAYFCASSPQTGPLNTEAFFGQGTRLTVV.

This clone appeared a single time. The chain carries TRBV11-2 and TRBJ1-4; the D is unclear. This CDR3 comprises 15 residues. The V gene lost 4 bases and the J gene lost 0 bases, with 9 bases spanning the gap. The germline V gene encodes CDR1 SGHAT and CDR2 FQNNGV. As DNA, the CDR3 is TGTGCCAGCAGCTACGGTCGGGCAACTAATGAAAAACTGTTTTTT. It yields the protein CASSYGRATNEKLFF.

The chain joins TRBV5-1 to TRBJ2-1, with 7 bases matching TRBD1. V lost 4 bases to trimming and J lost 0 bases; unmatched junction nucleotides: 10. Germline lookup yields CDR1 SGHRS and CDR2 YFSETQ. The CDR3 is 17 residues long. CDR3 coding DNA: TGCGCCAGCAGCCATGGTTCACAGGGGACCTCCTACAATGAGCAGTTCTTC. It is translated as CASSHGSQGTSYNEQFF.

V gene TRBV7-3 combines with J gene TRBJ1-1, with 7 bases fitting TRBD1. The CDR3 contains 16 residues. Germline V gives CDR1 SGHTA, CDR2 FQGTGA. V was pared by 5 bases and J by 3 bases, with 12 bases of the junction left unmatched. CDR3: CASSPGDSIKYTEAFF. In nucleotides, the CDR3 is TGTGCCAGCAGCCCGGGGGACAGTATTAAGTACACTGAAGCTTTCTTT.

The gene calls are TRBV9 and TRBJ1-3; the match to TRBD1 covers 7 bases. J gave up 0 bases and V 0 bases, and 0 bases lay outside the gene matches. Germline V gives CDR1 SGDLS, CDR2 YYNGEE. The CDR3 contains 15 residues. Written as DNA, the CDR3 is TGTGCCAGCAGCGTAGGGGACAGCTCTGGAAACACCATATATTTT. Encoded protein: CASSVGDSSGNTIYF.

The chain joins TRBV27 to TRBJ2-5, with 11 bases that match TRBD1. The junction had 6 bases not matched to a gene; V was cut back by 6 bases and J by 6 bases. CDR1 and CDR2 from the germline V gene are MNHEY and SMNVEV (reference sequence). The CDR3 covers 14 residues. CDR3 region: CASRRTGGGKTQYF. DNA of the CDR3: TGTGCCAGCAGGAGGACAGGGGGCGGCAAGACCCAGTACTTC.

The J gene is TRBJ2-1, the V gene TRBV5-1; 11 bases agree with TRBD2. Germline values: CDR1 SGHRS, CDR2 YFSETQ. The length of the CDR3 is 16 residues. V lost 3 bases and J lost 8; bases outside the gene matches: 10. For the CDR3, the DNA is TGCGCCAGCAGCTCTATAGCGGGAGGGCCCGTCCATGAGCAGTTCTTC. The encoded protein is CASSSIAGGPVHEQFF.

In its sample, this clone was seen a few times. J is TRBJ1-6 and V is TRBV20-1; perhaps TRBD1 as D (6 bases). V dropped 6 bases and J dropped 14 bases, with 11 bases sitting between them. Germline CDR1 is DFQATT and CDR2 is SNEGSKA (reference sequence). The CDR3 is 10 amino acids. The DNA for the CDR3 is TGCAGTGCAAGGACAGTCTCCCTCCACTTT. This encodes CSARTVSLHF.

This chain uses TRBV5-4 with TRBJ1-2; perhaps TRBD1 as D (6 bases). Trimming removed 1 base from V and 2 bases from J, with 6 bases in between. The germline V gene encodes CDR1 SGHNT and CDR2 YYREEE (reference sequence). This CDR3 has 13 residues. The CDR3 protein is CASSLQGNYGYTF. In nucleotides, the CDR3 is TGTGCCAGCAGCTTGCAGGGGAACTATGGCTACACCTTC.

The sample holds one count of this clone. V gene TRBV30 combines with J gene TRBJ1-5, with a weak D call TRBD1 (5 bases). This CDR3 has 13 residues. V lost 1 base, J lost 5 bases, and 9 bases lay in between. Looked up from germline, CDR1 is GTSNPN and CDR2 is SVGIG (reference sequence). The chain's CDR3 is CAWSEGVDQPQHF. The CDR3 region has the DNA TGTGCCTGGAGTGAAGGGGTGGATCAGCCCCAGCATTTT.

J is TRBJ1-3 and V is TRBV30; D not resolved. In germline, CDR1 is GTSNPN, CDR2 SVGIG (reference sequence). CDR3 size: 15 residues. Trimming took 1 base from V and 0 from J, leaving 10 bases between them. The CDR3 loop is CAWSAVIRSGNTIYF. In nucleotides, the CDR3 is TGTGCCTGGAGTGCGGTAATCCGCTCTGGAAACACCATATATTTT.

The chain joins TRBV6-5 to TRBJ2-1; the match to TRBD1 covers 9 bases. J was trimmed by 3 bases and V by 7 bases; bases with no gene match: 7. Per the germline V gene, CDR1 is MNHEY and CDR2 is SVGAGI. The CDR3 runs to 15 residues. The CDR3 region has the DNA TGTGCCAGCATCCGGACAGGGGTTCTCTACAATGAGCAGTTCTTC. It is translated as CASIRTGVLYNEQFF.

J is TRBJ2-1 and V is TRBV27, with 8 bases fitting TRBD2. The V gene end was trimmed by 3 bases and the J gene end by 2 bases; junction bases not matched to a gene: 15. The CDR3 runs to 19 residues. CDR1 MNHEY and CDR2 SMNVEV come from the germline V gene (reference sequence). The CDR3 spells CASSFRSGPGGRPYNEQFF. The CDR3 DNA reads as TGTGCCAGCAGTTTTAGGTCGGGCCCGGGGGGGCGACCCTACAATGAGCAGTTCTTC.

The J gene is TRBJ1-3, the V gene TRBV25-1; 7 bases map to TRBD1. This CDR3 comprises 17 residues. In germline, CDR1 is MGHDK, CDR2 SYGVNS. The trim removed 2 bases at V and 0 bases at J, leaving 7 bases unmatched. This chain's CDR3 is CASSERAGGSSGNTIYF. The CDR3 DNA reads as TGTGCCAGCAGTGAACGGGCAGGGGGTTCCTCTGGAAACACCATATATTTT.

Regarding this clone: Other DNA sequences from this sample encode an identical CDR3 as well. The V call is TRBV5-1, the J call TRBJ2-7; D remains unclear. CDR1 is SGHRS and CDR2 is YFSETQ in the germline V gene. CDR3 size: 12 residues. Trimming removed 2 bases at V and 4 bases at J, with 7 bases between. CDR3 sequence: CASSLDNYEQYF. CDR3 DNA: TGCGCCAGCAGCTTAGACAATTACGAGCAGTACTTC.

The chain employs TRBV7-8 and TRBJ2-1; 13 bases match TRBD2. The V gene end was trimmed by 5 bases and the J gene end by 4 bases; junction bases not matched to a gene: 5. Germline CDR1 reads SGHVS; CDR2 reads FQNEAQ. CDR3 length: 16 amino acids. The CDR3 region has the DNA TGTGCCAGCAGCCTAGGGACTAGCGGGAAGTACAATGAGCAGTTCTTC. It codes for CASSLGTSGKYNEQFF.

The chain couples TRBV18 to TRBJ1-5; 8 bases fit TRBD1. CDR1 KGHSH and CDR2 LQKENI come from the germline V gene. V lost 6 bases and J lost 6; bases outside the gene matches: 7. The CDR3 runs 14 residues. The CDR3 DNA reads TGTGCCAGCTCTCAGGACAGGGCGGTTCAGCCCCAGCATTTT. Amino acids: CASSQDRAVQPQHF.

The chain couples TRBV30 to TRBJ2-7, with 7 bases lining up with TRBD1. The CDR3 runs 11 residues. CDR1 is GTSNPN, CDR2 SVGIG, per germline (reference sequence). V was clipped by 4 bases and J by 6 bases; unmatched bases: 3. For the CDR3, the DNA is TGTGCCTGGACTACAGGGGTCGAGCAGTACTTC. It specifies CAWTTGVEQYF.

This clone has just one count. The chain uses TRBV10-3 and TRBJ2-1; 11 nucleotides match TRBD2. This CDR3 has 16 amino acids. Per the germline V gene, CDR1 is ENHRY and CDR2 is SYGVKD. With V trimmed by 3 bases and J by 2 bases, 3 bases remained unmatched. As DNA, the CDR3 is TGTGCCATCAGTGATTCGACTAGCGGGACCTACAATGAGCAGTTCTTC. Translated, it gives CAISDSTSGTYNEQFF.

The J gene is TRBJ2-5, the V gene TRBV5-1, with D uncertain. Germline V CDR1 and CDR2: SGHRS, YFSETQ. This CDR3 spans 15 amino acids. The V end lost 4 bases, the J end lost 1 base, and 14 bases lay between the germline ends. CDR3 nucleotide sequence: TGCGCCAGCAGCGCGGCCGGTTATAGCCAAGAGACCCAGTACTTC. It specifies CASSAAGYSQETQYF.

The gene calls are TRBV28 and TRBJ2-1; 7 bases agree with TRBD2. The germline gives CDR1 MDHEN, CDR2 SYDVKM. CDR3 length: 16 residues. The J segment lost 1 base and the V segment lost 3 bases, leaving 6 bases of the junction unmatched. This CDR3 reads CASSFPLAESYNEQFF. For the CDR3, the DNA is TGTGCCAGCAGTTTTCCCCTAGCGGAATCCTACAATGAGCAGTTCTTC.

The V call is TRBV3-1 (or the pseudogene TRBV3-2), the J call TRBJ2-7; TRBD1 aligns across 10 bases. Trimming at V came to 3 bases and at J to 6 bases, leaving 5 bases not matched to a gene. There are 14 residues in the CDR3. Germline V gene sequence: CDR1 LGHDT, CDR2 YNNKEL (reference sequence). The DNA of the CDR3 is TGTGCCAGCAGCCATGGGACAGGGGCTGGCGAGCAGTACTTC. It yields the protein CASSHGTGAGEQYF.

The chain couples TRBV7-3 to TRBJ2-1; TRBD2 aligns across 11 bases. Per germline, CDR1 SGHTA and CDR2 FQGTGA. V lost 5 bases to trimming and J lost 7 bases; unmatched junction nucleotides: 10. The CDR3 totals 16 residues. The CDR3 here is CASSLHVAGGWNEQFF. The CDR3 region has the DNA TGTGCCAGCAGCCTACACGTAGCGGGAGGGTGGAATGAGCAGTTCTTC. The whole variable domain, filled in from reference TRBV7-3 and TRBJ2-1, reads GAGVSQTPSNKVTEKGKYVELRCDPISGHTALYWYRQSLGQGPEFLIYFQGTGAADDSGLPNDRFFAVRPEGSVSTLKIQRTERGDSAVYLCASSLHVAGGWNEQFFGPGTRLTVL.

There are a few counts of this clone. The chain recombines TRBV19 with TRBJ1-5; D gene uncertain. V lost 3 bases and J lost 9, with 12 bases in between. The CDR3 length is 13 residues. Germline assignment: CDR1 LNHDA and CDR2 SQIVND (reference sequence). CDR3 bases: TGTGCCAGTAGTATCGGGCACGGAGGGCCCCAGCATTTT. Its protein is CASSIGHGGPQHF.

V gene TRBV9 combines with J gene TRBJ2-1; 8 bases align to TRBD1. The CDR3 is 14 residues long. V lost 4 bases to trimming and J lost 5 bases; unmatched junction nucleotides: 5. CDR1 and CDR2 from the germline V gene are SGDLS and YYNGEE. DNA for the CDR3: TGTGCCAGCAGCATCCAGGGACAGGACAATGAGCAGTTCTTC. It is translated as CASSIQGQDNEQFF.

The chain has TRBV19 and TRBJ2-2; D is perhaps TRBD1 (6 bases). The CDR3 sequence is 16 residues long. V was shortened by 3 bases and J by 0 bases, with 11 bases between the two germline ends. Germline V lookup: CDR1 LNHDA, CDR2 SQIVND (reference sequence). The CDR3 nucleotides read TGTGCCAGTAGTATGGTACAGGGCGCGAACACCGGGGAGCTGTTTTTT. Translation gives CASSMVQGANTGELFF. Full variable domain (rest looked up from reference TRBV19 and TRBJ2-2): DGGITQSPKYLFRKEGQNVTLSCEQNLNHDAMYWYRQDPGQGLRLIYYSQIVNDFQKGDIAEGYSVSREKKESFPLTVTSAQKNPTAFYLCASSMVQGANTGELFFGEGSRLTVL.